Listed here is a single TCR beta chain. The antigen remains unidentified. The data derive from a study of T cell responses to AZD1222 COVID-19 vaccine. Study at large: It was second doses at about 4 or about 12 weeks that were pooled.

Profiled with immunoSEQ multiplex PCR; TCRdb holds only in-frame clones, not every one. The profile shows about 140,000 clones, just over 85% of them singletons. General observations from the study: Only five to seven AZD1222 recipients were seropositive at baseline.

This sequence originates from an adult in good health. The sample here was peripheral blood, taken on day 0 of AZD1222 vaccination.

The DNA for the CDR3 is TGCTCACAGGGTTCCTACGAGCAGTACTTC. It yields the protein CSQGSYEQYF. The genes are TRBV23-1 and TRBJ2-7, with D possibly TRBD1 on 6 matching bases. TRBV23-1 is reported as an ORF; its role is uncertain. The length of the CDR3 is 10 residues.